The 14 T cell receptor beta chains reported below all come from one sample, sequenced in a study of control samples from healthy donors and cancer patients. TCRdb's copy holds only in-frame clones and misses some; the assay was immunoSEQ multiplex PCR. In the table there are tens of thousands of clones, about 85% of which are singletons. What was sequenced was blood. These receptors originate from a woman in her seventies in good health.

This clone appeared once. The junction does not match germline at one end; this may be a read error. The chain employs TRBV7-7 and TRBJ1-5, with D uncertain. CDR3 length: 16 amino acids. The germline gives CDR1 SSHAT, CDR2 FNYEAQ (reference sequence). The CDR3 region has the DNA TGTGCTAGCAGCTTCACCTCCGGGCGGGGCAATCAGCCCCAGCATTTT. Amino acids: CASSFTSGRGNQPQHF.

This chain uses TRBV6-2 or TRBV6-3 with TRBJ2-1; TRBD1 aligns across 10 bases. The length of the CDR3 is 14 residues. Trimming took 5 bases from V and 12 from J; bases not matched to a gene: 10. The V gene's germline CDR1 is MNHEY and CDR2 SVGEGT. The CDR3 region has the DNA TGTGCCAGCAGTACGGGACAGGGGTTTCAAAGGCAGTTCTTC. It specifies CASSTGQGFQRQFF.

The chain combines TRBV12-3 or TRBV12-4 with TRBJ1-5; 8 bases match TRBD1. The trim removed 6 bases at V and 5 bases at J, leaving 3 bases unmatched. The CDR3 spans 13 residues. For the CDR3, the DNA is TGTGCCAGCAGGGTACAGGGGGATCAGCCCCAGCATTTT. It is translated as CASRVQGDQPQHF.

The J gene is TRBJ1-1, the V gene TRBV6-4, with D unresolved. V lost 2 bases and J 0 bases, leaving 4 bases between the germline ends. Germline V CDR1 and CDR2: MRHNA, SNTAGT. The CDR3 has 13 amino acids. CDR3 DNA sequence: TGTGCCAGCAGTGACGGGGTGAACACTGAAGCTTTCTTT. Its translation: CASSDGVNTEAFF.

This clone was detected a few times. The chain is built from TRBV5-4 and TRBJ2-1; D unclear. Germline CDR1 reads SGHNT; CDR2 reads YYREEE (reference sequence). The length of the CDR3 is 13 residues. Between the trimmed V and J ends, which lost 0 bases and 1 base, there was a span of 2 bases. The CDR3 is CASSLGSYNEQFF. CDR3 nucleotide sequence: TGTGCCAGCAGCTTGGGGTCCTACAATGAGCAGTTCTTC.

CDR3 loop: CASSLNEQYF. The CDR3 DNA reads as TGCGCCAGCAGCTTGAACGAGCAGTACTTC. The genes are TRBV5-1 and TRBJ2-7, with D hard to call. Germline CDR1 is SGHRS and CDR2 is YFSETQ. This CDR3 has 10 residues. Trimming left V 1 base short and J 5 bases short, with 1 base between.

This chain links TRBV9 with TRBJ1-2; D remains unclear. The CDR3 is made up of 17 amino acids. The V gene's germline CDR1 is SGDLS and CDR2 YYNGEE. V was trimmed by 4 bases and J by 1 base, leaving 20 bases between them. DNA of the CDR3: TGTGCCAGCAGCCCGCGGGAAGGGCGAGGAATTAACTATGGCTACACCTTC. Amino acids: CASSPREGRGINYGYTF.

The chain combines TRBV6-2 or TRBV6-3 with TRBJ1-3; D ambiguous. This CDR3 is 13 amino acids long. Trimming shortened V by 4 bases and J by 0 bases, and 4 bases separated the two germline ends. Germline V CDR1 and CDR2: MNHEY, SVGEGT. The CDR3: CASSLTSGNTIYF. As DNA, the CDR3 is TGTGCCAGCAGTTTGACCTCTGGAAACACCATATATTTT.

This clone has a handful of counts. The chain links TRBV29-1 to TRBJ2-5, with D perhaps assigned TRBD1 or TRBD2 (6 bases each). The CDR3 runs to 14 residues. Trimming stripped 0 bases from V and 4 bases from J, with 12 bases between. In germline, CDR1 is SQVTM, CDR2 ANQGSEA. The chain's CDR3 is CSVEDSRGGETQYF. The CDR3 bases are TGCAGCGTTGAAGATAGCAGGGGAGGAGAGACCCAGTACTTC.

The chain links TRBV6-1 to TRBJ1-5, with D possibly being TRBD1 (5 bases). V lost 0 bases, J lost 7 bases, and 13 bases lay in between. Germline V lookup: CDR1 MNHNS, CDR2 SASEGT. The length of the CDR3 is 15 residues. The CDR3 DNA is TGTGCCAGCAGTGAAGCGGAGGGGTACGGGCAGCCCCAGCATTTT. Its protein is CASSEAEGYGQPQHF.

The gene calls are TRBV5-6 and TRBJ1-2, with D maybe TRBD1 (6 bases). CDR3 length: 14 residues. Germline V CDR1 and CDR2: SGHDT, YYEEEE. Deletions cut 0 bases from V and 4 bases from J, with 10 bases between. The CDR3 spells CASSLGTAFYGYTF. Written as DNA, the CDR3 is TGTGCCAGCAGCTTGGGGACAGCTTTCTATGGCTACACCTTC.

This clone was seen more than once but under ten times. The rearrangement joins TRBV5-4 to TRBJ2-2, with 8 bases fitting TRBD2. V lost 4 bases to trimming and J lost 6 bases; unmatched junction nucleotides: 8. There are 15 residues in the CDR3. The germline gives CDR1 SGHNT, CDR2 YYREEE (reference sequence). CDR3 in amino acids: CASSPGRASAGELFF. DNA of the CDR3: TGTGCCAGCAGCCCCGGGAGGGCCAGTGCCGGGGAGCTGTTTTTT.

The chain combines TRBV12-3 or TRBV12-4 with TRBJ1-2, with a possible D match to TRBD1 (6 bases). The CDR3 runs 13 residues. The V gene lost 6 bases and the J gene lost 2 bases, with 10 bases spanning the gap. The CDR3 DNA is TGTGCCAGCAGCTCCGACAGGAACTATGGCTACACCTTC. Residues: CASSSDRNYGYTF.

This chain connects TRBV6-1 to TRBJ1-5, with D unclear. Looked up from germline, CDR1 is MNHNS and CDR2 is SASEGT. V dropped 0 bases and J dropped 6 bases, with 9 bases sitting between them. The CDR3 contains 14 residues. CDR3 sequence (DNA): TGTGCCAGCAGTGAAGCGCTTCGCGGTCAGCCCCAGCATTTT. This translates into CASSEALRGQPQHF.